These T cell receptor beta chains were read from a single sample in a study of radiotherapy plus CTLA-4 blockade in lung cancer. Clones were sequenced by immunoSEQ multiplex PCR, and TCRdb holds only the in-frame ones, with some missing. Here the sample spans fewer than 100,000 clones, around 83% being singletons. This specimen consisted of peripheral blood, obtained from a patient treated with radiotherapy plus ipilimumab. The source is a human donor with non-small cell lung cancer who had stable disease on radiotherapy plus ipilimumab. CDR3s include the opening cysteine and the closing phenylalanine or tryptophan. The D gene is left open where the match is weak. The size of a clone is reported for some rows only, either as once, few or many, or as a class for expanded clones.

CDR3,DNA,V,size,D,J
CASSGRVGNYGYTF,TGTGCCAGCAGTGGCAGGGTCGGTAACTATGGCTACACCTTC,TRBV28,.,.,TRBJ1-2
CASTLGGSSYEQYF,TGTGCCAGCACCCTGGGGGGCAGCTCCTACGAGCAGTACTTC,TRBV7-2,.,.,TRBJ2-7
CASSLPPGQANQPQHF,TGTGCCAGCAGTTTGCCCCCGGGACAGGCGAATCAGCCCCAGCATTTT,TRBV6-5,.,TRBD1,TRBJ1-5
CASSRGTSGETQYF,TGCGCCAGCAGCCGGGGGACTAGCGGGGAGACCCAGTACTTC,TRBV5-1,.,TRBD2,TRBJ2-5
CASSGRGGVDSPLHF,TGTGCCAGCAGTGGGCGCGGGGGGGTCGATTCACCCCTCCACTTT,TRBV28,.,.,TRBJ1-6
CASSPRRDRVTDTQYF,TGTGCCAGCAGCCCCCGGCGGGACAGGGTCACAGATACGCAGTATTTT,TRBV7-2,once,TRBD1,TRBJ2-3
CASSPWGAQETQYF,TGTGCCAGCAGCCCCTGGGGGGCCCAAGAGACCCAGTACTTC,TRBV9,.,.,TRBJ2-5
CASKRGNQPQHF,TGTGCCAGCAAACGGGGCAATCAGCCCCAGCATTTT,TRBV2,.,.,TRBJ1-5
CASWDLREADTQYF,TGTGCCTCATGGGACCTCCGGGAGGCAGATACGCAGTATTTT,TRBV19,.,TRBD2,TRBJ2-3
CASSLSGAGEQYF,TGTGCCAGCAGCCTTAGCGGGGCAGGGGAGCAGTACTTC,TRBV9,.,TRBD2,TRBJ2-7
CASSLGHSSGANVLTF,TGTGCCAGCAGCTTAGGGCACAGCTCTGGGGCCAACGTCCTGACTTTC,TRBV7-8,.,.,TRBJ2-6
CASSVGGETQYF,TGTGCCAGTAGTGTCGGGGGAGAGACCCAGTACTTC,TRBV19,.,.,TRBJ2-5
CASRGLAGSQETQYF,TGCGCCAGCAGGGGACTAGCGGGATCACAAGAGACCCAGTACTTC,TRBV5-1,.,TRBD2,TRBJ2-5
CASSYVDSNSPLHF,TGTGCCAGCAGTTACGTGGACAGTAATTCACCCCTCCACTTT,TRBV6-5,.,.,TRBJ1-6
CASSPLTGGNYEQYF,TGTGCCAGCTCACCCTTAACAGGGGGCAACTACGAGCAGTACTTC,TRBV18,.,TRBD1,TRBJ2-7
CASSQPGQGAGQPQHF,TGTGCCAGTAGTCAACCGGGACAGGGGGCGGGACAGCCCCAGCATTTT,TRBV19,.,TRBD1,TRBJ1-5
CAWSVSGGTDTQYF,TGTGCCTGGAGTGTTAGCGGGGGCACAGATACGCAGTATTTT,TRBV30,.,TRBD2,TRBJ2-3
CASSPDRGPNSPLHF,TGTGCCAGCAGTCCCGACAGGGGCCCTAATTCACCCCTCCACTTT,TRBV6-5,.,TRBD1,TRBJ1-6
CASTRTGGILNTEAFF,TGTGCCAGCACGAGGACAGGGGGGATCTTGAACACTGAAGCTTTCTTT,TRBV2,.,TRBD1,TRBJ1-1
CASSVRAGGLLETQYF,TGTGCCAGCAGTGTTCGAGCGGGGGGGCTTCTTGAGACCCAGTACTTC,TRBV6-1,.,TRBD2,TRBJ2-5
CASSLGTGLGNSPLHF,TGTGCCAGCAGTTTAGGGACAGGCCTAGGGAATTCACCCCTCCACTTT,TRBV27,.,TRBD1,TRBJ1-6
CASSTQTANTEAFF,TGTGCCAGCAGTACCCAAACAGCGAACACTGAAGCTTTCTTT,TRBV27,.,.,TRBJ1-1
CASSLPTAVGGTDTQYF,TGTGCCAGCAGCTTGCCCACGGCCGTCGGCGGCACAGATACGCAGTATTTT,TRBV5-4,.,.,TRBJ2-3
CASSSGPSPLHF,TGTGCCAGCAGTTCAGGTCCTTCACCCCTCCACTTT,TRBV6-1,.,.,TRBJ1-6
CASSQSSPLRTYEQYF,TGCGCCAGCAGTCAATCGAGCCCACTGAGGACCTACGAGCAGTACTTC,TRBV23-1,once,.,TRBJ2-7
CAAQQGDSPLHF,TGTGCCGCTCAGCAGGGGGATTCACCCCTCCACTTT,TRBV6-6,few,TRBD1,TRBJ1-6
CASSLDPRGQANYGYTF,TGTGCCAGCAGCTTAGATCCGAGGGGGCAGGCTAACTATGGCTACACCTTC,TRBV11-2,.,TRBD1,TRBJ1-2
CASSDSMYEQYF,TGTGCCAGCAGTGATTCCATGTACGAGCAGTACTTC,TRBV6-1,few,.,TRBJ2-7
CASSETSGRGHEQYF,TGTGCCAGCAGCGAGACTAGCGGGAGGGGGCACGAGCAGTACTTC,TRBV7-9,once,TRBD2,TRBJ2-7
CASSVGDRINANQPQHF,TGTGCCAGCAGCGTAGGTGACAGGATCAATGCGAATCAGCCCCAGCATTTT,TRBV9,.,.,TRBJ1-5
CASSGSGGEGYEQYF,TGTGCCAGCAGCGGCTCCGGAGGAGAGGGCTACGAGCAGTACTTC,TRBV9,.,.,TRBJ2-7
CASSLAPWDRGFYGYTF,TGTGCCAGCAGCTTAGCGCCGTGGGACAGGGGATTCTATGGCTACACCTTC,TRBV7-8,.,TRBD1,TRBJ1-2
CASSPWDTTSNQPQHF,TGTGCCAGCAGTCCCTGGGACACCACCTCAAATCAGCCCCAGCATTTT,TRBV27,.,.,TRBJ1-5
CATSRGTGLGGYTF,TGTGCCACCAGCAGAGGGACAGGCCTCGGGGGCTACACCTTC,TRBV15,.,TRBD1,TRBJ1-2
CASSPGQDYGYTF,TGTGCCAGCAGTCCAGGACAGGACTATGGCTACACCTTC,TRBV5-4,.,TRBD1,TRBJ1-2
CASSLTGGPNQPQHF,TGTGCCAGCAGCTTGACAGGGGGCCCCAATCAGCCCCAGCATTTT,TRBV11-2,.,TRBD1,TRBJ1-5
CASSLARGRGDEQFF,TGCGCCAGCAGCTTGGCGCGGGGGCGCGGTGATGAGCAGTTCTTC,TRBV5-1,.,.,TRBJ2-1
CASSQQGGLAEQYF,TGTGCCAGCAGTCAACAGGGTGGGCTCGCGGAGCAGTACTTC,TRBV6-5,few,.,TRBJ2-7
CASSKENTGELFF,TGTGCCAGCAGCAAAGAGAACACCGGGGAGCTGTTTTTT,TRBV21-1,once,.,TRBJ2-2
CASRTEATNEKLFF,TGTGCCAGCAGAACAGAGGCAACTAATGAAAAACTGTTTTTT,TRBV6-1,few,.,TRBJ1-4
CASSLPGAKGNTIYF,TGTGCCAGCAGTTTGCCGGGGGCGAAGGGAAACACCATATATTTT,TRBV28,.,.,TRBJ1-3
CASNPGHMLNTEAFF,TGTGCCAGCAATCCGGGCCACATGTTGAACACTGAAGCTTTCTTT,TRBV27,.,.,TRBJ1-1
CASSLQGARTDTQYF,TGTGCCAGCAGCTTACAGGGGGCACGGACAGATACGCAGTATTTT,TRBV7-6,once,TRBD1,TRBJ2-3
CASSVGGSNTGELFF,TGCGCCAGCAGCGTCGGGGGATCGAACACCGGGGAGCTGTTTTTT,TRBV5-1,once,.,TRBJ2-2
CASSLDRGTSYEQYF,TGCGCCAGCAGCTTGGACCGGGGGACGTCCTACGAGCAGTACTTC,TRBV5-1,.,.,TRBJ2-7
CASSIEAGYTGELFF,TGTGCCAGTAGTATAGAAGCGGGTTACACCGGGGAGCTGTTTTTT,TRBV19,.,.,TRBJ2-2
CASSSGWNTEAFF,TGTGCCAGCAGTTCAGGGTGGAACACTGAAGCTTTCTTT,TRBV28,few,.,TRBJ1-1
CASRRTMNTEAFF,TGTGCCAGTCGGAGAACCATGAACACTGAAGCTTTCTTT,TRBV19,.,.,TRBJ1-1
CASANSAGANVLTF,TGTGCCAGCGCCAACAGTGCTGGGGCCAACGTCCTGACTTTC,TRBV19,.,.,TRBJ2-6
CASSRTSGGLTDTQYF,TGTGCCAGTAGTAGAACTAGCGGGGGTCTCACAGATACGCAGTATTTT,TRBV19,.,TRBD2,TRBJ2-3
CASSPRQSLPYNEQFF,TGTGCCAGCAGCCCTAGACAGTCCCTCCCCTACAATGAGCAGTTCTTC,TRBV5-6,.,.,TRBJ2-1
CASRPLGSNEKLFF,TGTGCCAGCAGACCGTTGGGGTCCAATGAAAAACTGTTTTTT,TRBV4-2,.,.,TRBJ1-4